One T cell receptor (beta chain) is described in this entry. What it binds is not known. The sample belongs to a study of graft-versus-host responses after intestinal transplantation. This CDR3 is built from 15 residues. Germline CDR1 is MNHEY and CDR2 is SMNVEV (reference sequence). Trimming stripped 8 bases from V and 4 bases from J, with 18 bases between. Here immunoSEQ multiplex PCR was the method, and the copy in TCRdb shows in-frame clones only, minus some. The data contain approximately 89,000 clones, about 93% of them seen just once; the ten biggest clones take up 0.95% to 1.3%. The J gene is TRBJ1-5, the V gene TRBV27; TRBD1 might be the D (6 bases). The sequence was collected from a human donor who was the organ donor for an intestinal transplant. Sequences were derived from unstimulated CD8+ T cells sorted from spleen or lymph node cells, sampled before transplant. The CDR3 is CASGSPTGTNQPQHF. CDR3 bases: TGTGCCAGCGGCAGCCCGACAGGAACAAATCAGCCCCAGCATTTT.